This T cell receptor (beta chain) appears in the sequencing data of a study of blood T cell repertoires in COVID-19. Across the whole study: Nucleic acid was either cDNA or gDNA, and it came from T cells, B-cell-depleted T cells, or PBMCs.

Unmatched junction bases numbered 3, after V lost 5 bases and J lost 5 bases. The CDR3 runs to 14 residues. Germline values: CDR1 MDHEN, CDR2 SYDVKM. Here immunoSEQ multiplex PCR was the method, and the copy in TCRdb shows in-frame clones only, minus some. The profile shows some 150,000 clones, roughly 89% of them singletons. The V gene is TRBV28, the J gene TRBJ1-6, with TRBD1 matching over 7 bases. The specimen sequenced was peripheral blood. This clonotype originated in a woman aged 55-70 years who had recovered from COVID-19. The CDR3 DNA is TGTGCCAGCAGTCAGGGGGTACATAATTCACCCCTCCACTTT. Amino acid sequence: CASSQGVHNSPLHF.